This T cell receptor (beta chain) came from a study of cytomegalovirus exposure and HLA in healthy donors. Study-level results: The classifier was said to identify cytomegalovirus status with high specificity and sensitivity.

With respect to this clone: Its antigen is unidentified. Other DNA sequences in this specimen translate into the identical CDR3.

Data came from immunoSEQ multiplex PCR; TCRdb stores just in-frame clones and leaves some out. Of a few hundred thousand clones in the sample, 85% to 90% were seen once. The CDR3 consists of 14 residues. Germline V gene sequence: CDR1 MNHNS, CDR2 SASEGT. J lost 2 bases, V lost 6 bases, and 6 bases had no gene match. The sequence derives from a woman under 30 in good health and CMV-seronegative. Material: PBMCs. The chain links TRBV6-1 to TRBJ2-7; 8 nucleotides match TRBD1. The CDR3 region is CASRTGTGTYEQYF. In DNA form, the CDR3 reads TGTGCCAGCAGGACCGGGACAGGCACCTACGAGCAGTACTTC.